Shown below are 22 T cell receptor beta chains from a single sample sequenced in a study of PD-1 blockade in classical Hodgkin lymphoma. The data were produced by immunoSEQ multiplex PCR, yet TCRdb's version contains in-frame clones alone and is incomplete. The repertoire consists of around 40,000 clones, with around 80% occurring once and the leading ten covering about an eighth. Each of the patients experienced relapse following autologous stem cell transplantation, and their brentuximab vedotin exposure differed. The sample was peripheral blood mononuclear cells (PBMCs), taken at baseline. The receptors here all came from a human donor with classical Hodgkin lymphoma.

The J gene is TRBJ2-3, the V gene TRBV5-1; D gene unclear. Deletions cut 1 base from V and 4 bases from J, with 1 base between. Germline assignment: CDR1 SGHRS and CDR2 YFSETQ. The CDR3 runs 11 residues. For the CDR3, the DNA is TGCGCCAGCAGCTTGTCAGATACGCAGTATTTT. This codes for CASSLSDTQYF.

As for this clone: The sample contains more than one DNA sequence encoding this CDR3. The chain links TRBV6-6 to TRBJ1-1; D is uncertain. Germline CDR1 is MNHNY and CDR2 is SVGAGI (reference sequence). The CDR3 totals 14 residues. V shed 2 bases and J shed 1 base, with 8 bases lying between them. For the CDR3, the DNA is TGTGCCAGCAGTTACGGCGGCGAGAACACTGAAGCTTTCTTT. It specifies CASSYGGENTEAFF.

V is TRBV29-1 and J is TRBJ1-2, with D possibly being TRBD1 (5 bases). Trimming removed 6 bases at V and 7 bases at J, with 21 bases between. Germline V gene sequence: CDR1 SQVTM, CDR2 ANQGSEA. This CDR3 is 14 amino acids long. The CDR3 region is CSVGVPGLRVGYTF. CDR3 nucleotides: TGCAGCGTGGGAGTACCGGGGCTCCGGGTTGGCTACACCTTC.

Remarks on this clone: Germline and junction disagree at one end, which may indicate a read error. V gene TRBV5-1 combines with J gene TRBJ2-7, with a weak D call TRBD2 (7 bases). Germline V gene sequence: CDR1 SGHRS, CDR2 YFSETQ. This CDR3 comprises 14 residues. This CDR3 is CASSGLGGAGEQYF. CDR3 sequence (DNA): TGTGCCAGCAGCGGCCTAGGGGGGGCAGGCGAGCAGTACTTC.

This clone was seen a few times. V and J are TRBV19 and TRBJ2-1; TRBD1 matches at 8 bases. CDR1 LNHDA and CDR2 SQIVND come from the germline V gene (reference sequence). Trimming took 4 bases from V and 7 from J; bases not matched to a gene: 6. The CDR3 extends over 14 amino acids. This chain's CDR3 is CASSNPTGANEQFF. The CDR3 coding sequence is TGTGCCAGTAGTAATCCGACAGGGGCTAATGAGCAGTTCTTC.

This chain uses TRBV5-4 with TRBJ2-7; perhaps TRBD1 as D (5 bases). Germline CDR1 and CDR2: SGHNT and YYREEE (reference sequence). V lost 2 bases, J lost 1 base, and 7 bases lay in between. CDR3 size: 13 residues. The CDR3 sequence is CASSFDRSYEQYF. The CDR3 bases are TGTGCCAGCAGCTTTGACAGATCCTACGAGCAGTACTTC.

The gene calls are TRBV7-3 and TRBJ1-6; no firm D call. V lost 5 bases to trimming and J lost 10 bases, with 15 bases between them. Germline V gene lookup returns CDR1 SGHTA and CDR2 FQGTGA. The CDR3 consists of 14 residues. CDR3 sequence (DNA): TGTGCCAGCAGCATAGACAATAGCGGGTCACCCCTCCACTTT. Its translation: CASSIDNSGSPLHF.

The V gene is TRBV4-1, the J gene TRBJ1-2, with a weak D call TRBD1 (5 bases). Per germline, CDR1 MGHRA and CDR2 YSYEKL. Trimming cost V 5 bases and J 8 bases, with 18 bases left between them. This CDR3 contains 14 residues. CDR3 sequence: CASSATGTAYGYTF. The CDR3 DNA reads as TGCGCCAGCAGCGCGACCGGGACGGCGTACGGCTACACCTTC.

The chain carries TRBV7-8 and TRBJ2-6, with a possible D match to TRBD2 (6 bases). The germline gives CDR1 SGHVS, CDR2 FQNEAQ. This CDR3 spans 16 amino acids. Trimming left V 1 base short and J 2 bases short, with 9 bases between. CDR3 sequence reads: CASSLGSGAGANVLTF. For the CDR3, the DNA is TGTGCCAGCAGCTTAGGTTCGGGGGCTGGGGCCAACGTCCTGACTTTC.

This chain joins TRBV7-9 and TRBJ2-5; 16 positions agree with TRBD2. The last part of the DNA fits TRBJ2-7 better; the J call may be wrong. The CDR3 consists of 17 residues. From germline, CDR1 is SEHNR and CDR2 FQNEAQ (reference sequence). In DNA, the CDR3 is TGTGCCAGCAGCCCGGGACTAGCGGGGGGGGATACCTACGAGCAGTACTTC. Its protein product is CASSPGLAGGDTYEQYF.

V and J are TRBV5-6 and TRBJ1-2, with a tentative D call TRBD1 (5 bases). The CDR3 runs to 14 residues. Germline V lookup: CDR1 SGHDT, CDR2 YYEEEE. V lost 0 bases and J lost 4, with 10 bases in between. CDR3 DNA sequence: TGTGCCAGCAGCTTGGTACAGGCCGGCTATGGCTACACCTTC. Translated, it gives CASSLVQAGYGYTF.

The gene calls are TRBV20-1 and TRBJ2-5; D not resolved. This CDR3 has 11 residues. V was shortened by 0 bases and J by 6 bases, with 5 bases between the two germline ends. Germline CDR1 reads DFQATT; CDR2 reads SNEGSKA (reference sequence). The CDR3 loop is CSARDGQTQYF. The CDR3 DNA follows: TGCAGTGCTAGAGATGGGCAGACCCAGTACTTC.

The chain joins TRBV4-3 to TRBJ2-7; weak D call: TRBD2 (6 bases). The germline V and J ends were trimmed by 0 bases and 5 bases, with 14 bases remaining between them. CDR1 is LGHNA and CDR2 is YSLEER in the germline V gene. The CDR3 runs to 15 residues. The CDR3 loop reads CASSQDRVSGDEQYF. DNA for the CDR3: TGCGCCAGCAGCCAAGATAGGGTCTCGGGGGACGAGCAGTACTTC.

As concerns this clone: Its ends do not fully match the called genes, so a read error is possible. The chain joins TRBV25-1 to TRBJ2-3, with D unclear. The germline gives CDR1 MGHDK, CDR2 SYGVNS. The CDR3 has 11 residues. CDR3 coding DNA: TGTGCCAGCGGTAGCAAAGATACGCAGTATTTT. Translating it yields CASGSKDTQYF. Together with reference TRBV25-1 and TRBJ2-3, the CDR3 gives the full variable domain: EADIYQTPRYLVIGTGKKITLECSQTMGHDKMYWYQQDPGMELHLIHYSYGVNSTEKGDLSSESTVSRIRTEHFPLTLESARPSHTSQYLCASGSKDTQYFGPGTRLTVL.

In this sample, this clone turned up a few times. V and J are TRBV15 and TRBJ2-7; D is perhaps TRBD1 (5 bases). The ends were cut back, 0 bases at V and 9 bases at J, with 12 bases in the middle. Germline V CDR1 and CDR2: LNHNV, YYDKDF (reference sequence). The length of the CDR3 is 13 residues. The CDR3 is CATSRDRQGRQYF. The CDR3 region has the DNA TGTGCCACCAGCAGAGATAGGCAGGGAAGGCAGTACTTC.

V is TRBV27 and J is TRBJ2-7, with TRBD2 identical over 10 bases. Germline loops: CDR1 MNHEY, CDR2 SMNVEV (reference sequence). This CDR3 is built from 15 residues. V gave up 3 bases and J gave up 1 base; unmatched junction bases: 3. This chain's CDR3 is CASSFLAGASYEQYF. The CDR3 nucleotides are TGTGCCAGCAGTTTCCTAGCGGGGGCGTCCTACGAGCAGTACTTC.

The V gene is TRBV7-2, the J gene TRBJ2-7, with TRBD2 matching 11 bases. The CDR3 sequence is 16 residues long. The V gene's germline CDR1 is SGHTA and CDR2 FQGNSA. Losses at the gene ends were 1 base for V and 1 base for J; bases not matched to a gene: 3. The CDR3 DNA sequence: TGTGCCAGCAGCTTAGAGGGACTAGCGGTATCCTACGAGCAGTACTTC. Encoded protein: CASSLEGLAVSYEQYF.

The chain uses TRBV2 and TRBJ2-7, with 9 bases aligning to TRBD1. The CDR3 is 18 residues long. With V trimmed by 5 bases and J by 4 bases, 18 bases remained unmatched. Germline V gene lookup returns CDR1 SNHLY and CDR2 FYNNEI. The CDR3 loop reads CASSYAHAIGTGWYEQYF. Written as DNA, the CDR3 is TGTGCCAGCAGTTACGCACATGCAATCGGGACAGGGTGGTACGAGCAGTACTTC.

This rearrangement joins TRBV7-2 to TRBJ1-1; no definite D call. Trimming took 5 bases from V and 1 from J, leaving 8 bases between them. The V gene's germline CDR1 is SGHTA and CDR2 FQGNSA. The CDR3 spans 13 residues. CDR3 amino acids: CASSPGRNTEAFF. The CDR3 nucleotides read TGTGCCAGCAGCCCCGGCAGGAACACTGAAGCTTTCTTT.

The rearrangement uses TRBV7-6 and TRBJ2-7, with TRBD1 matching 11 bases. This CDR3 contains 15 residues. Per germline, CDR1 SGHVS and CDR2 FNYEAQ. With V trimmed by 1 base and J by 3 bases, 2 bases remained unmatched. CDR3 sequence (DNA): TGTGCCAGCAGCTTAGAAGGGACAGGGGGCTACGAGCAGTACTTC. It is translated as CASSLEGTGGYEQYF.

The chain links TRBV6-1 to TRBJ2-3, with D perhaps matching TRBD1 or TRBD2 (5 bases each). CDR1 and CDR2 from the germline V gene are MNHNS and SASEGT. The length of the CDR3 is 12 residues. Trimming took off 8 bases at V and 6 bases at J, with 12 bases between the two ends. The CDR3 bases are TGTGCCAGCCGGGACCATATGGATACGCAGTATTTT. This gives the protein CASRDHMDTQYF.

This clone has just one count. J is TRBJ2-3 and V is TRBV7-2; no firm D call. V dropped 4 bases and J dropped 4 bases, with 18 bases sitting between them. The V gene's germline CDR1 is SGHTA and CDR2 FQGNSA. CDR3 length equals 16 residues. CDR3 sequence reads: CASSSQFGSMADTQYF. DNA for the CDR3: TGTGCCAGCAGCTCCCAATTCGGAAGTATGGCAGATACGCAGTATTTT.